This paragraph reports one T cell receptor (beta chain). CDR1 and CDR2 (germline): MNHEY, SVGEGT. This CDR3 is built from 13 residues. With 5 bases removed from V and 2 bases from J, the gap between germline ends came to 9 bases. This sample was taken from a study of blood T cell repertoires in COVID-19. At the level of the study: Samples of COVID-19 (acute and convalescent) were obtained from the United States, Italy and Spain. The analysed material was cDNA or gDNA that came from T cells, B-cell-depleted T cells, or PBMCs.

Original methodology: Amplification from reference gene primers served as the basis for estimated nucleated cell counts. TCRdb's table, derived via immunoSEQ multiplex PCR, lists solely in-frame clones and lacks some. V and J calls and clone size are copied from that table; D and trimming were computed from the DNA. The repertoire has 200,000 to 300,000 clones, about 80% of them found once; the top ten carry over 8%. The chain joins TRBV6-2 or TRBV6-3 to TRBJ1-2; a weak D match, TRBD1 (6 bases). The receptor's source is a woman older than 75 with acute or convalescent COVID-19. The sequenced sample was peripheral blood. The DNA for the CDR3 is TGTGCCAGCAGTACCACAGGGAACTATGGCTACACCTTC. Translating it yields CASSTTGNYGYTF.